This T cell receptor (beta chain) was captured in a study of OX40 agonist ivuxolimab in advanced cancers. About the study as a whole: Ivuxolimab was an agonistic, fully human IgG2 monoclonal antibody directed against OX40 (CD134), a costimulatory receptor. Intravenous ivuxolimab was administered to patients every 2 weeks at six dose levels: 0.01, 0.1, 0.3, 1.5, 3 and 10 mg/kg. Among the 50 to 55 dose-escalation patients, about 19 had hepatocellular carcinoma, roughly 15 melanoma, 9 renal cell carcinoma and 9 head and neck cancer. In the dose-escalation cohort, 70% to 90% of patients were male, and the mean age was 60 years with a range of roughly 23 to 79. Prior anti-PD-1, anti-PD-L1 or anti-CTLA-4 therapy was permitted, and 35% to 40% of dose-escalation patients had received checkpoint inhibitors. Partial responses were achieved by three dose-escalation patients, of whom one had hepatocellular carcinoma and two had cutaneous melanoma. Peripheral TCRbeta sequencing was intended to test whether TCR sequence diversity was altered and clonal T-cell expansion was caused by ivuxolimab. The paper describes the monotherapy dose-escalation part (N ≈ 52 patients) of the phase I trial of ivuxolimab. The study at large found these results: In the 0.1-3.0 mg/kg groups, partial responders had among the lowest normalized peripheral clonal expansion, particularly in CD8+ T cells. At doses of 0.1 to 3.0 mg/kg, clonal expansion of both CD4+ and CD8+ blood T cells was observed from baseline to week 6. The antigen specificity of the clonally expanded peripheral T cells was not determined. Low levels of normalized T-cell clonal expansion were also shown by some nonresponding patients. On average, CD8+ T cells showed more expanded clones than CD4+ T cells after ivuxolimab.

This clone was seen a few times. The specificity of this receptor is unknown. Per-base qualities were not stored, and no clone one base away is much larger. V is cut by 0 bases and J by 0 bases, and the space between the germline ends is 6 bases. The CDR3 numbers 15 residues from cysteine through phenylalanine. This entry keeps only the CDR3 DNA: 45 bases, framed from base 1. In the germline V gene, CDR1 corresponds to SGHVS and CDR2 to FNYEAQ. For sequencing of the TCRbeta CDR3 region, genomic DNA was extracted from the sorted cells. The immunoSEQ Assay was used for sequencing of TCRbeta CDR3 regions. Held by TCRdb, this immuneACCESS table contains in-frame sequences only and omits some clones. Under half of the omission traces to an unresolved V gene where checked; the cause of the rest is unknown. Here the sample has under 75,000 clones; over 80% occur a single time. The ten largest clonotypes hold about 0.72% of the sample.

The trial excluded patients who had a history of autoimmune disease or who were on systemic immunosuppression. In every dose cohort, peripheral blood was drawn for TCR sequencing at baseline, cycle 4 day 1, and cycle 7 day 1. The samples were taken from a phase I, first-in-human, multicenter, open-label dose-escalation trial of ivuxolimab. Adults with locally advanced or metastatic melanoma, renal cell carcinoma, hepatocellular carcinoma or head and neck squamous cell carcinoma were enrolled in the trial. Before TCR sequencing, CD4+ and CD8+ T cells were separately sorted from peripheral blood. This sample comprised CD4+ or CD8+ T cells sorted from blood, obtained in a trial of the OX40 agonist ivuxolimab. The sequence derives from an adult with an advanced solid tumor such as melanoma, head and neck, liver or kidney cancer. The V and J segments used are TRBV7-6 and TRBJ2-1; the D gene cannot be resolved reliably. CDR3 reads: CASSLAVSSYNEQFF. The DNA sequence reads TGTGCCAGCAGCTTAGCCGTGAGCTCCTACAATGAGCAGTTCTTC.